This TCR beta chain was sequenced during a study of radiotherapy plus CTLA-4 blockade in lung cancer. TCRdb's copy holds only in-frame clones and misses some; the assay was immunoSEQ multiplex PCR. The table lists approximately 98,000 clones, more than 75% of them singletons. Germline CDR1 is MDHEN and CDR2 is SYDVKM. Germline trimming cut 6 bases from V and 3 bases from J; bases unmatched to any gene: 4. The CDR3 is 15 amino acids. This clonotype was obtained from a human donor with non-small cell lung cancer who had a partial response to radiotherapy plus ipilimumab. The source was peripheral blood, collected from a patient treated with radiotherapy plus ipilimumab. J is TRBJ2-5 and V is TRBV28, with 13 nucleotides matching TRBD2. The CDR3 loop is CASSLGLAGKETQYF. The CDR3 bases are TGTGCCAGCAGCCTGGGACTAGCGGGAAAAGAGACCCAGTACTTC.